The 19 T cell receptor beta chains reported below all come from one sample, sequenced in a study of shared clonotypes between healthy human individuals (dated by TCRdb to 2020 to 2021). To prepare the library, the immunoSEQ multiplex PCR assay was applied. TCRdb provides this immuneACCESS table in a form limited to in-frame rearrangements. Some clones are lacking; in checked studies, under half of them reflect an unresolved V gene, and why the rest are absent is not known. The sample table holds millions of clones, of which about 95% were seen once. Of the sample, 0.85% to 1.2% falls within the top ten clones. CD8 naive samples consisted of CD45RO-negative cells that were positively selected for CCR7, yielding a CD45RA+CCR7+ population without TemRA cells. Source material: naive CD8+ T cells sorted from blood. Reading the label with the study, this specimen's cell subset or site is: CD45RA+CCR7+. Every receptor here comes from a man between 18 and 35 years old in good health.

Details on this clone: Other DNA sequences in the same sample also yield this CDR3. The chain couples TRBV6-5 to TRBJ1-1; D is unresolved. This CDR3 spans 14 amino acids. Germline CDR1 MNHEY, CDR2 SVGAGI. With 0 bases removed from V and 1 base from J, the gap between germline ends came to 6 bases. In nucleotides, the CDR3 is TGTGCCAGCAGTTACTCGTTGGGGAACACTGAAGCTTTCTTT. Protein product: CASSYSLGNTEAFF.

The chain couples TRBV11-2 to TRBJ2-3; 10 bases are a match to TRBD2. The V segment lost 2 bases and the J segment 5 bases; nucleotides outside the gene matches: 7. The CDR3 spans 16 residues. CDR1 and CDR2 (germline): SGHAT, FQNNGV. The CDR3 region has the DNA TGTGCCAGCAGCTTAACCAGCGGGGGGGCCGGAGATACGCAGTATTTT. Its protein product is CASSLTSGGAGDTQYF.

There are a few counts of this clone. This chain joins TRBV5-4 and TRBJ2-7, with D hard to call. The V and J ends lost 1 base and 5 bases respectively, with 4 bases between them. Per germline, CDR1 SGHNT and CDR2 YYREEE (reference sequence). This CDR3 region has 11 residues. CDR3 residues: CASSLFDEQYF. The CDR3 nucleotides read TGTGCCAGCAGCTTGTTCGACGAGCAGTACTTC. Full variable domain (remainder filled in from reference TRBV5-4 and TRBJ2-7): ETGVTQSPTHLIKTRGQQVTLRCSSQSGHNTVSWYQQALGQGPQFIFQYYREEENGRGNFPPRFSGLQFPNYSSELNVNALELDDSALYLCASSLFDEQYFGPGTRLTVT.

The chain couples TRBV2 to TRBJ1-1; D possibly corresponds to TRBD1 (6 bases). Trimming left V 8 bases short and J 2 bases short, with 18 bases between. CDR1 SNHLY and CDR2 FYNNEI come from the germline V gene. This CDR3 has 15 residues. CDR3 sequence reads: CASEDRHVPNTEAFF. CDR3 DNA: TGTGCCAGCGAGGACAGACATGTACCAAACACTGAAGCTTTCTTT. Full variable domain (remainder filled in from reference TRBV2 and TRBJ1-1): EPEVTQTPSHQVTQMGQEVILRCVPISNHLYFYWYRQILGQKVEFLVSFYNNEISEKSEIFDDQFSVERPDGSNFTLKIRSTKLEDSAMYFCASEDRHVPNTEAFFGQGTRLTVV.

The chain has TRBV25-1 and TRBJ2-7; tentative D call: TRBD1 (5 bases). The V and J ends lost 6 bases and 6 bases respectively, with 9 bases between them. This CDR3 region has 11 residues. Per germline, CDR1 MGHDK and CDR2 SYGVNS. This chain's CDR3 is CASRDIGEQYF. CDR3 nucleotide sequence: TGTGCCAGCAGGGACATAGGCGAGCAGTACTTC.

Points on this clone: The identical CDR3 is also encoded by other nucleotide sequences in the sample. The rearrangement joins TRBV27 to TRBJ2-2; no reliable D call. The CDR3 totals 13 residues. In germline, CDR1 is MNHEY, CDR2 SMNVEV (reference sequence). V shed 3 bases and J shed 2 bases, with 4 bases lying between them. The CDR3 nucleotides are TGTGCCAGCAGTTTTACTAACACCGGGGAGCTGTTTTTT. It translates to CASSFTNTGELFF.

V and J are TRBV2 and TRBJ2-1; the match to TRBD1 covers 11 bases. The germline V gene encodes CDR1 SNHLY and CDR2 FYNNEI. V gave up 6 bases and J gave up 8 bases; unmatched junction bases: 6. The CDR3 runs to 14 residues. The CDR3 spells CASRVGQGAYEQFF. The CDR3, as DNA: TGTGCCAGCAGAGTAGGACAGGGGGCCTATGAGCAGTTCTTC.

Points on this clone: Other DNA sequences from this sample encode an identical CDR3 as well. This sequence joins TRBV4-3 and TRBJ2-7; 11 nucleotides line up with TRBD2. Germline CDR1 is LGHNA and CDR2 is YSLEER. The CDR3 covers 15 residues. J gave up 2 bases and V 1 base, and 1 base lay outside the gene matches. CDR3 DNA sequence: TGCGCCAGCAGCCAAGGACTAGCGGGGACCTACGAGCAGTACTTC. This encodes CASSQGLAGTYEQYF.

V gene TRBV27 combines with J gene TRBJ2-6; no definite D call. The V gene lost 8 bases and the J gene lost 2 bases, with 10 bases spanning the gap. The CDR3 totals 14 residues. The germline V gene encodes CDR1 MNHEY and CDR2 SMNVEV (reference sequence). The DNA of the CDR3 is TGTGCCAGCCGCGGCTTTCCTGGGGCCAACGTCCTGACTTTC. Encoded protein: CASRGFPGANVLTF.

This chain connects TRBV6-5 to TRBJ2-5, with D possibly matching TRBD1 (6 bases). CDR1 MNHEY and CDR2 SVGAGI come from the germline V gene. The CDR3 contains 15 residues. Trimming took 4 bases from V and 3 from J, leaving 15 bases between them. The CDR3 is CASSSGIQGKETQYF. CDR3 DNA sequence: TGTGCCAGCAGTTCAGGCATTCAGGGGAAAGAGACCCAGTACTTC.

V is TRBV6-5 and J is TRBJ1-3; TRBD1 is a possible D gene (6 bases). Deletions cut 5 bases from V and 1 base from J, with 12 bases between. The CDR3 loop spans 15 amino acids. Germline CDR1 is MNHEY and CDR2 is SVGAGI. In DNA form, the CDR3 reads TGTGCCAGCAGTCTTACACAGGGATCTGGAAACACCATATATTTT. Its protein is CASSLTQGSGNTIYF.

The V and J genes are TRBV27 and TRBJ1-3, with 9 bases fitting TRBD1. Trimming removed 4 bases from V and 2 bases from J; junction bases left unmatched: 0. This CDR3 has 14 amino acids. The germline V gene has CDR1 MNHEY and CDR2 SMNVEV (reference sequence). CDR3 residues: CASSYRGPGNTIYF. CDR3 DNA sequence: TGTGCCAGCAGTTACAGGGGGCCTGGAAACACCATATATTTT.

The CDR3 sequence: CASSEWGPGTEAFF. The CDR3 DNA is TGCGCCAGCAGTGAGTGGGGGCCGGGTACTGAAGCTTTCTTT. The rearrangement uses TRBV10-2 and TRBJ1-1; weak D call: TRBD1 (6 bases). The germline V and J ends were trimmed by 1 base and 5 bases, with 11 bases remaining between them. CDR1 WSHSY and CDR2 SAAADI come from the germline V gene. The CDR3 extends over 14 amino acids.

The chain couples TRBV27 to TRBJ2-7, with a weak D call TRBD2 (5 bases). This CDR3 region has 16 residues. Looked up from germline, CDR1 is MNHEY and CDR2 is SMNVEV (reference sequence). Trimming stripped 2 bases from V and 2 bases from J, with 16 bases between. For the CDR3, the DNA is TGTGCCAGCAGTTTACTTGTCGCCGAGGGTCCCTACGAGCAGTACTTC. Its protein product is CASSLLVAEGPYEQYF.

This sequence joins TRBV27 and TRBJ2-3; D may match TRBD1 or TRBD2 (6 bases each). V was shortened by 5 bases and J by 6 bases, with 15 bases between the two germline ends. Germline assignment: CDR1 MNHEY and CDR2 SMNVEV (reference sequence). The CDR3 contains 14 residues. The CDR3 DNA reads TGTGCCAGCAGTACCCCGGGGGCAGGGGATACGCAGTATTTT. It is translated as CASSTPGAGDTQYF.

The V call is TRBV11-2, the J call TRBJ2-3; TRBD2 aligns across 11 bases. The CDR3 has 17 residues. Germline trimming cut 2 bases from V and 3 bases from J; bases unmatched to any gene: 7. Germline V CDR1 and CDR2: SGHAT, FQNNGV. CDR3: CASSLHIAGGPTDTQYF. In nucleotides, the CDR3 is TGTGCCAGCAGCTTACATATAGCGGGGGGGCCTACAGATACGCAGTATTTT.

This clone was detected only once. The chain links TRBV28 to TRBJ1-1, with a tentative D call TRBD1 (6 bases). V was pared by 8 bases and J by 5 bases, with 12 bases between. Germline CDR1 is MDHEN and CDR2 is SYDVKM. This CDR3 is built from 12 residues. The DNA of the CDR3 is TGTGCCAGCCTAAGGGGGTATACTGAAGCTTTCTTT. The encoded protein is CASLRGYTEAFF.

The chain joins TRBV10-1 to TRBJ2-1; 10 bases line up with TRBD2. After removal of 3 bases from V and 6 bases from J, the junction contained 11 bases not matched to a gene. The CDR3 is 17 residues long. CDR1 and CDR2 (germline): WNHNN, SYGVQD (reference sequence). The chain's CDR3 is CASSDPSLAGVSNEQFF. The CDR3 nucleotides are TGCGCCAGCAGTGATCCCTCCCTAGCGGGAGTAAGCAATGAGCAGTTCTTC.

This chain joins TRBV19 and TRBJ2-1, with 10 bases matching TRBD1. Trimming removed 0 bases from V and 8 bases from J; junction bases left unmatched: 13. The length of the CDR3 is 18 residues. Germline assignment: CDR1 LNHDA and CDR2 SQIVND (reference sequence). The CDR3 nucleotides are TGTGCCAGTAGTATAGATGACCGGACAGGGGGATTGCTGGATGAGCAGTTCTTC. As protein: CASSIDDRTGGLLDEQFF.